The entry below gives a single T cell receptor (beta chain) sequence along with its context. Its recognized antigen is unknown. Within one base of it there is no much larger clone, and no base qualities were kept. This record belongs to a study of high-grade serous ovarian cancer treatment subgroups (dated by TCRdb to the early 2020s). In terms of the full investigation: Sequencing yielded a mean of around 13,000 reads and 6,000 to 9,000 unique TCR beta rearrangements per sample. TCR beta repertoires were profiled in patients with high-grade serous ovarian cancer who were grouped, under a laparoscopic triage algorithm, by complete gross resection or by neoadjuvant chemotherapy response. The approximately 30-patient cohort included roughly ten patients with no residual disease after primary surgery (R0), roughly ten excellent NACT responders, and roughly ten poor NACT responders. One primary tumor sample and two metastatic tumor samples were collected from each patient, for a total of 100 or so samples. Overall results and qualifications from the work: Repertoire similarity between tumors from the same patient ranged from roughly 0.095 to 0.8, while tumors from different patients showed almost no similarity. Spatial information was not captured by bulk tumor TCR sequencing, so insight into HGSC tumor complexity and diversity was limited. TCR clonal relatedness showed a positive correlation with neoantigen level and a trend toward positive correlation with copy number variation and mutation load from whole-genome sequencing. TCR repertoire analyses focused on CDR3; CDR1 and CDR2 were not analyzed.

Its CDR3 holds 15 amino acids, cysteine through phenylalanine. Only the CDR3 portion is preserved as DNA: 45 bases, with reading frame beginning at the first base. V is pared back by 1 base and J by 6 bases, with 13 bases lying between the germline termini. CDR1 PRHDT and CDR2 FYEKMQ are derived from the germline V gene (reference sequence). Tumor samples were obtained before definitive surgery or chemotherapy. Genomic DNA was extracted by the MD Anderson Biospecimen Extraction Resource, and TCR sequencing was done by the MD Anderson Cancer Genomics Laboratory. High-throughput TCR profiling via ImmunoSEQ was performed on the roughly 81 tumor samples. On the study's bioinformatics: The repertoire diversity metrics included richness (unique productive sequences), clonality, evenness and relatedness, and the Bhattacharyya coefficient was used to measure similarity between samples. A sensitivity analysis excluded TCRs with fewer than two reads and gave consistent conclusions. TCRdb took this table from immuneACCESS and kept in-frame rearrangements with V and J called. Such tables lack part of the clones; where checked against another copy, unresolved V genes explain under half of the gap, and the rest is unexplained. V and J calls and clone size come straight from that table; D and trimming were deduced from the DNA. Recorded for this sample are about 16,000 clones; roughly 70% of them occurred a single time. More than 3.5% of the sample goes to the ten largest clones.

The chain couples TRBV13 to TRBJ2-1; the D gene identity is not certain. The source material was tumor tissue. The clonotype comes from a human donor with high-grade serous ovarian cancer. The DNA is TGTGCCAGCAGCTTAGCAGCGCCCCCGGTCAATGAGCAGTTCTTC. Its translation reads: CASSLAAPPVNEQFF.